Sequencing of this T cell receptor (beta chain) was carried out in a study of blood T cells in healthy people across ages. Sample-barcoded 5' priming and a J-beta primer mix drove a second PCR of 7 to 11 cycles. TCRdb analysed the 5' RACE reads with MiXCR anew, one entry per CDR3 protein. In the table there are nearly 1 million distinct CDR3 sequences, 51% of which are singletons. In the case of this clonotype: The antigen remains unidentified.

Points from the study as a whole: Diversity of TCR beta per million T cells declined in a roughly linear way with age.

CDR3 length equals 13 residues. The J segment lost 3 bases and the V segment lost 7 bases, leaving 6 bases of the junction unmatched. Germline V gives CDR1 MNHEY, CDR2 SVGEGT. At least 7 million PBMCs were isolated per sample. The specimen sequenced was blood. The gene calls are TRBV6-2 or TRBV6-3 and TRBJ2-7; TRBD1 matches at 7 bases. This TCR was recovered from a woman aged 55 to 70 in good health. CDR3 sequence reads: CASNLQGYYEQYF. CDR3 nucleotide sequence: TGTGCCAGCAATTTACAGGGGTACTACGAGCAGTACTTC.